This note documents a single T cell receptor (beta chain) sequence. These data come from a study of blood T cell repertoires in COVID-19. Study overall: Collection of acute and convalescent COVID-19 samples took place in the United States, Italy and Spain. T cells, B-cell-depleted T cells, or PBMCs supplied cDNA or gDNA.

Study processing details: Estimation of nucleated cell counts relied on the amplification of reference gene primers. TCRdb's table, derived via immunoSEQ multiplex PCR, lists solely in-frame clones and lacks some. V and J calls and clone size are copied from that table; D and trimming were computed from the DNA. The table includes under 250,000 clones, 75% to 85% detected once. CDR1 and CDR2 from the germline V gene are SGHTS and YDEGEE. Trimming cost V 4 bases and J 7 bases, with 8 bases left between them. This CDR3 spans 12 amino acids. The V and J genes are TRBV5-8 and TRBJ2-2; D possibly corresponds to TRBD1 (5 bases). The specimen sequenced was peripheral blood. The TCR sequence derives from a human donor in a cohort sampled during active COVID-19. CDR3 region: CASSLQVGELFF. The CDR3 DNA sequence: TGTGCCAGCAGCCTACAGGTCGGGGAGCTGTTTTTT.